This TCR beta chain was sequenced in a study of graft-versus-host responses after intestinal transplantation. Assay used: immunoSEQ multiplex PCR; TCRdb lists only in-frame clones, some missing. The sample consists of around 100,000 clones, more than 85% of them appearing once. As concerns this clone: Its antigen is not known.

The length of the CDR3 is 16 residues. J gave up 0 bases and V 2 bases, and 2 bases lay outside the gene matches. The germline V gene encodes CDR1 MGHRA and CDR2 YSYEKL. V is TRBV4-1 and J is TRBJ2-1; TRBD2 agrees at 9 bases. The origin of this receptor is a human donor who received an intestinal transplant. The material was unstimulated CD8+ T cells sorted from spleen or lymph node cells, obtained before intestinal transplant. The CDR3, as DNA: TGCGCCAGCAGCCAAAGCGGGGGGAGCTCCTACAATGAGCAGTTCTTC. Protein: CASSQSGGSSYNEQFF.